This T cell receptor beta chain stems from a study of human T cells and chemical hapten exposure. Study-level background: The upper back received 0.01% DPC by patch testing, with results read at 6 days.

The sample's time point: patch test 3, about 24 weeks after DPC sensitization. Treatment denoted: therapeutic diphenylcyclopropenone sensitization with weekly scalp DPC. Patch tests were applied only after blood draws. V lost 7 bases and J lost 6, with 18 bases in between. The CDR3 length is 14 residues. Germline V lookup: CDR1 MGHDK, CDR2 SYGVNS. TCRdb re-derived calls from the RACE reads in MiXCR, one entry per CDR3 protein. The data show about 52,000 distinct CDR3 sequences, more than 9.5% seen once. The chain carries TRBV25-1 and TRBJ1-1; possibly TRBD1 for D (6 bases). This sequence originates from a woman in her forties with alopecia areata. Some clones in this sample may be carry-over from other donors' samples. This sample comprised whole blood, obtained in connection with sensitization to the hapten diphenylcyclopropenone (DPC). CDR3 nucleotides: TGTGCCAGCACCGGGCTCAGGGGTTATGCTGAAGCTTTCTTT. This sequence encodes CASTGLRGYAEAFF.